Shown below are 14 T cell receptor beta chains from a single sample sequenced in a study of blood T cells in healthy people across ages. The authors ran a second PCR of roughly 6 to 12 cycles using a sample-barcoded 5' primer and a J-beta primer mix. TCRdb ran MiXCR on the 5' RACE reads and lists one entry per CDR3 protein. The data contain approximately 810,000 distinct CDR3 sequences, 29% of them seen just once; the ten biggest clones take up approximately 15%. The sequenced sample consisted of blood. These receptors were obtained from a woman of 80 years or more in good health.

This clonotype was found a few times. The V and J genes are TRBV21-1 and TRBJ2-7; TRBD1, the D gene given by the table, was not confirmed from the DNA. TRBV21-1 is termed a pseudogene. The CDR3 is made up of 14 amino acids. CDR3 DNA: TGTGCCAGCAGCACCCCAGGCAGGGGTTACGAGCAGTACTTC. Translated: CASSTPGRGYEQYF.

This clonotype came up many times. The chain employs TRBV6-6 and TRBJ2-5; no clear D. Trimming took off 0 bases at V and 7 bases at J, with 12 bases between the two ends. CDR1 is MNHNY, CDR2 SVGAGI, per germline (reference sequence). The CDR3 totals 14 residues. The CDR3 DNA reads as TGTGCCAGCAGTTACTCGCCAGGATCGGTGACCCAGTACTTC. This gives the protein CASSYSPGSVTQYF.

V and J are TRBV20-1 and TRBJ1-2; D not certain. Trimming pared 5 bases from V and 0 bases from J, leaving 10 bases between. The CDR3 is 13 amino acids. Germline V CDR1 and CDR2: DFQATT, SNEGSKA (reference sequence). DNA for the CDR3: TGCAGTGCTCCGGACCCATCTAACTATGGCTACACCTTC. Its translation: CSAPDPSNYGYTF.

The chain links TRBV6-2 or TRBV6-3 to TRBJ2-7; 7 bases are a match to TRBD1. This CDR3 spans 13 amino acids. Germline lookup yields CDR1 MNHEY and CDR2 SVGEGT. V lost 5 bases, J lost 6 bases, and 7 bases stayed unmatched. The CDR3: CASSEQGKFEQYF. CDR3 nucleotides: TGTGCCAGCAGTGAACAGGGGAAGTTCGAGCAGTACTTC.

This clonotype was found many times. The V and J genes are TRBV6-1 and TRBJ2-7, with 10 bases fitting TRBD1. The CDR3 loop spans 15 amino acids. Per germline, CDR1 MNHNS and CDR2 SASEGT. V was clipped by 5 bases and J by 3 bases; unmatched bases: 7. The CDR3 DNA reads TGTGCCAGCAGTAGAGCCGGGACAGGGGACTACGAGCAGTACTTC. Amino acids: CASSRAGTGDYEQYF.

The table lists this clonotype with many counts. The rearrangement links TRBV10-3 to TRBJ2-1; 7 nucleotides match TRBD1. CDR3 length: 14 residues. The germline gives CDR1 ENHRY, CDR2 SYGVKD. V was pared by 7 bases and J by 5 bases, with 8 bases of the junction left unmatched. DNA for the CDR3: TGTGCCATCAAGGGGACAGAGAGAGACAATGAGCAGTTCTTC. This sequence encodes CAIKGTERDNEQFF.

The gene calls are TRBV3-1 and TRBJ1-1; D not certain. The V end lost 4 bases, the J end lost 3 bases, and 18 bases lay between the germline ends. Germline V CDR1 and CDR2: LGHDT, YNNKEL (reference sequence). The CDR3 has 16 amino acids. The chain's CDR3 is CASSPLTRRRDTEAFF. DNA for the CDR3: TGTGCCAGCAGCCCTCTTACAAGGCGGAGGGACACTGAAGCTTTCTTT.

This chain connects TRBV24-1 to TRBJ1-2; D ambiguous. CDR1 and CDR2 from the germline V gene are KGHDR and SFDVKD. The CDR3 is 12 residues long. Trimming removed 5 bases at V and 6 bases at J, with 9 bases between. The CDR3 loop reads CATSAAGNGYTF. For the CDR3, the DNA is TGTGCCACCAGTGCTGCTGGGAATGGCTACACCTTC.

The V and J genes are TRBV6-5 and TRBJ2-6; D could derive from TRBD1 or TRBD2 (7 bases each). Germline V lookup: CDR1 MNHEY, CDR2 SVGAGI. The CDR3 contains 19 residues. V lost 2 bases, J lost 3 bases, and 20 bases lay in between. DNA for the CDR3: TGTGCCAGCAGTTACCATTCGCGGGGAGGGGGCGGTGGGGCCAACGTCCTGACTTTC. It translates to CASSYHSRGGGGGANVLTF.

The chain employs TRBV7-2 and TRBJ2-3; D might be TRBD2 (6 bases). The V end lost 5 bases, the J end lost 3 bases, and 21 bases lay between the germline ends. This CDR3 is 17 amino acids long. Germline values: CDR1 SGHTA, CDR2 FQGNSA. CDR3 amino acids: CASSDQGGVWRTDTQYF. The DNA for the CDR3 is TGTGCCAGCAGCGACCAGGGCGGGGTGTGGAGGACAGATACGCAGTATTTT.

Remarks on this clonotype: A clone one base away is much larger, so this may be a read error. This chain's CDR3 is CVSSYSHGMRLVYTF. The CDR3 coding sequence is TGTGTCAGCAGTTACTCCCACGGGATGAGGCTGGTCTACACCTTC. This chain connects TRBV6-2 or TRBV6-3 to TRBJ1-2; the D is unclear. The germline V gene has CDR1 MNHEY and CDR2 SVGEGT. The CDR3 covers 15 residues.

This clonotype was picked up many times. This rearrangement joins TRBV25-1 to TRBJ2-3, with 9 nucleotides matching TRBD1. Germline V gene data show CDR1 as MGHDK and CDR2 as SYGVNS. This CDR3 is built from 15 residues. Trimming removed 9 bases from V and 4 bases from J; junction bases left unmatched: 11. The CDR3 sequence is CASATGGVLADTQYF. The CDR3 coding sequence is TGTGCCAGTGCCACAGGGGGCGTTCTGGCAGATACGCAGTATTTT.

The gene calls are TRBV6-5 and TRBJ1-2; D unresolved. CDR3 size: 14 residues. V gave up 0 bases and J gave up 8 bases, with 13 bases separating them. Germline CDR1 reads MNHEY; CDR2 reads SVGAGI. CDR3 residues: CASSYSLGPRGYTF. The CDR3 nucleotides read TGTGCCAGCAGTTACTCATTGGGCCCTAGGGGCTACACCTTC.

In this sample, this clonotype turned up many times. The chain combines TRBV6-6 with TRBJ2-3, with 10 bases matching TRBD2. Germline trimming cut 2 bases from V and 3 bases from J; bases unmatched to any gene: 8. CDR3 length: 17 amino acids. Looked up from germline, CDR1 is MNHNY and CDR2 is SVGAGI (reference sequence). The CDR3 bases are TGTGCCAGCAGTTACGGTCGCGGGACTAGCGTAACAGATACGCAGTATTTT. This encodes CASSYGRGTSVTDTQYF.